These 10 T cell receptor beta chains originate from one sample sequenced in a study of T cell responses to AZD1222 COVID-19 vaccine. Sequencing used immunoSEQ multiplex PCR; TCRdb keeps in-frame clones, though not all of them. The sample lists over 150,000 clones, about nine tenths occurring once. The specimen was peripheral blood, collected on day 0 of AZD1222 vaccination. These receptors all stem from an adult in good health.

The chain is built from TRBV28 and TRBJ2-7, with D possibly TRBD2 on 6 matching bases. Trimming shortened V by 3 bases and J by 2 bases, and 17 bases separated the two germline ends. The CDR3 has 16 residues. CDR1 is MDHEN, CDR2 SYDVKM, per germline. Written as DNA, the CDR3 is TGTGCCAGCAGTTTTCACCGGCAGCGGGTAGCCTACGAGCAGTACTTC. Protein sequence: CASSFHRQRVAYEQYF.

The chain recombines TRBV6-6 with TRBJ2-3; D not resolved. The CDR3 has 14 amino acids. The germline V gene encodes CDR1 MNHNY and CDR2 SVGAGI (reference sequence). V shed 7 bases and J shed 2 bases, with 13 bases lying between them. The CDR3 coding sequence is TGTGCCAGCACTCGAGCGTCCTCCACAGATACGCAGTATTTT. It codes for CASTRASSTDTQYF.

The chain is built from TRBV6-4 and TRBJ2-3; D possibly corresponds to TRBD2 (5 bases). The CDR3 runs 14 residues. Germline V gene sequence: CDR1 MRHNA, CDR2 SNTAGT. V was trimmed by 6 bases and J by 2 bases, leaving 12 bases between them. The CDR3 sequence is CASSKERNTDTQYF. CDR3 nucleotides: TGTGCCAGCAGCAAAGAGCGGAACACAGATACGCAGTATTTT.

CDR3 bases: TGTGCCAGCAGCACCGGCGCCACAGATACGCAGTATTTT. Residues: CASSTGATDTQYF. V and J are TRBV9 and TRBJ2-3, with D unclear. Trimming took 4 bases from V and 2 from J, leaving 8 bases between them. This CDR3 region has 13 residues. From germline, CDR1 is SGDLS and CDR2 YYNGEE.

In its sample, this clone was seen once. The chain joins TRBV19 to TRBJ1-3; 11 nucleotides align to TRBD1. Trimming took 7 bases from V and 4 from J; bases not matched to a gene: 6. CDR3 length equals 15 residues. CDR1 is LNHDA, CDR2 SQIVND, per germline (reference sequence). CDR3 loop: CASTDRGLSGNTIYF. DNA of the CDR3: TGTGCCAGTACGGACAGGGGGCTCAGCGGAAACACCATATATTTT.

Comments on this clone: Mismatch with germline at one junction end may stem from a read error. The V and J genes are TRBV18 and TRBJ1-2; the match to TRBD1 covers 12 bases. This CDR3 spans 17 amino acids. CDR1 and CDR2 from the germline V gene are KGHSH and LQKENI. This CDR3 is CASTPGQGAAASYGYTF. CDR3 DNA: TGTGCCAGCACACCGGGACAGGGGGCTGCGGCGAGCTATGGCTACACCTTC. Looking up the rest from reference TRBV18 and TRBJ1-2 gives the full variable domain: NAGVMQNPRHLVRRRGQEARLRCSPMKGHSHVYWYRQLPEEGLKFMVYLQKENIIDESGMPKERFSAEFPKEGPSILRIQQVVRGDSAAYFCASTPGQGAAASYGYTFGSGTRLTVV.

V and J are TRBV30 and TRBJ1-1; a possible D gene is TRBD1 (5 bases). Per the germline V gene, CDR1 is GTSNPN and CDR2 is SVGIG (reference sequence). This CDR3 has 14 residues. Trimming stripped 1 base from V and 1 base from J, with 10 bases between. As DNA, the CDR3 is TGTGCCTGGAGTGGTTTCAGGGAGAACACTGAAGCTTTCTTT. Translation: CAWSGFRENTEAFF.

The chain combines TRBV3-1 (or the pseudogene TRBV3-2) with TRBJ2-7; maybe TRBD2 (5 bases). CDR3 length: 15 residues. V was clipped by 2 bases and J by 0 bases, with 11 bases between them. Per the germline V gene, CDR1 is LGHDT and CDR2 is YNNKEL (reference sequence). CDR3 sequence: CASSQTAAHSYEQYF. The DNA of the CDR3 is TGTGCCAGCAGCCAAACAGCGGCTCACTCCTACGAGCAGTACTTC.

J is TRBJ2-2 and V is TRBV9; 8 bases agree with TRBD2. In germline, CDR1 is SGDLS, CDR2 YYNGEE. Trimming at V came to 0 bases and at J to 5 bases, leaving 6 bases not matched to a gene. The CDR3 length is 16 residues. Here the CDR3 reads CASSVGSGSVTGELFF. The CDR3 bases are TGTGCCAGCAGCGTAGGGAGCGGGAGTGTAACCGGGGAGCTGTTTTTT.

This chain joins TRBV30 and TRBJ1-1; 8 positions match TRBD1. There are 16 residues in the CDR3. Germline V gene lookup returns CDR1 GTSNPN and CDR2 SVGIG (reference sequence). V dropped 2 bases and J dropped 0; count of bases not matched to a gene: 8. The CDR3 DNA is TGTGCCTGGAGTCCACAGGGGGAAGGGATGAACACTGAAGCTTTCTTT. Amino acids: CAWSPQGEGMNTEAFF.